These 8 T cell receptor beta chains came from one sample sequenced in a study of T cell changes during pregnancy in multiple sclerosis. The protocol was immunoSEQ multiplex PCR, while the TCRdb copy is restricted to in-frame clones and leaves out a portion. The table records about 68,000 clones, about 90% of them present only once. Source: peripheral blood, taken in the second trimester of pregnancy. The origin of the receptors is a female donor with multiple sclerosis, enrolled in a pregnancy study.

V and J are TRBV9 and TRBJ2-3; 9 bases agree with TRBD2. Germline CDR1 is SGDLS and CDR2 is YYNGEE. The CDR3 totals 15 residues. V trimming: 3 bases; J trimming: 7 bases; junction bases outside the gene matches: 9. The CDR3 sequence is CASSGSGGRGNTQYF. The CDR3 nucleotides read TGTGCCAGCAGCGGTAGCGGGGGCCGCGGGAATACGCAGTATTTT.

This clone was recorded once. Here the CDR3 reads CASSPPSGEKLFF. Here the CDR3 DNA reads TGTGCCAGCAGTCCCCCGAGTGGTGAAAAACTGTTTTTT. The gene calls are TRBV5-4 and TRBJ1-4; the D is unclear. The CDR3 loop spans 13 amino acids. Germline V CDR1 and CDR2: SGHNT, YYREEE (reference sequence). The V gene lost 5 bases and the J gene lost 7 bases, with 12 bases spanning the gap.

The J gene is TRBJ1-1, the V gene TRBV4-1, with D uncertain. V was cut by 4 bases and J by 8 bases, with 14 bases left in between. The germline V gene encodes CDR1 MGHRA and CDR2 YSYEKL. This CDR3 spans 13 amino acids. The CDR3, as DNA: TGCGCCAGCAGCCTAACTTCCGAGACAGAAGCTTTCTTT. Translation gives CASSLTSETEAFF.

The chain links TRBV7-3 to TRBJ2-3; possible D gene TRBD1, 6 bases. From germline, CDR1 is SGHTA and CDR2 FQGTGA. The CDR3 spans 16 residues. V dropped 2 bases and J dropped 4 bases, with 16 bases sitting between them. CDR3 sequence reads: CASSLFPGAGADTQYF. CDR3 nucleotides: TGTGCCAGCAGCTTATTTCCCGGCGCAGGGGCAGATACGCAGTATTTT.

The genes are TRBV9 and TRBJ1-2; possible D gene TRBD1, 5 bases. This CDR3 is built from 16 residues. V was trimmed by 2 bases and J by 8 bases, leaving 22 bases between them. CDR1 is SGDLS, CDR2 YYNGEE, per germline. CDR3 amino acids: CASSVDQGLFLGGYTF. The CDR3 bases are TGTGCCAGCAGCGTTGACCAGGGATTATTCTTGGGGGGCTACACCTTC.

J is TRBJ1-3 and V is TRBV19; D is ambiguous. V was cut by 2 bases and J by 0 bases, with 11 bases left in between. The CDR3 contains 16 residues. Germline V CDR1 and CDR2: LNHDA, SQIVND (reference sequence). CDR3 loop: CASSIKPSGSGNTIYF. For the CDR3, the DNA is TGTGCCAGTAGTATAAAGCCCTCAGGCTCTGGAAACACCATATATTTT.

This chain uses TRBV6-5 with TRBJ1-2; 8 nucleotides match TRBD1. From germline, CDR1 is MNHEY and CDR2 SVGAGI. The CDR3 is made up of 13 amino acids. After removal of 5 bases from V and 5 bases from J, the junction contained 4 bases not matched to a gene. The CDR3 nucleotides are TGTGCCAGCAGTCCGGACAGGGCTTATGGCTACACCTTC. Translating it yields CASSPDRAYGYTF.

The V and J genes are TRBV19 and TRBJ2-5; D might be TRBD1 (5 bases). CDR3 length equals 15 residues. From germline, CDR1 is LNHDA and CDR2 SQIVND (reference sequence). V was pared by 4 bases and J by 3 bases, with 15 bases between. The CDR3 nucleotides read TGTGCCAGTAGTAAGCAGGGCCTAGGAAAAGAGACCCAGTACTTC. This gives the protein CASSKQGLGKETQYF.